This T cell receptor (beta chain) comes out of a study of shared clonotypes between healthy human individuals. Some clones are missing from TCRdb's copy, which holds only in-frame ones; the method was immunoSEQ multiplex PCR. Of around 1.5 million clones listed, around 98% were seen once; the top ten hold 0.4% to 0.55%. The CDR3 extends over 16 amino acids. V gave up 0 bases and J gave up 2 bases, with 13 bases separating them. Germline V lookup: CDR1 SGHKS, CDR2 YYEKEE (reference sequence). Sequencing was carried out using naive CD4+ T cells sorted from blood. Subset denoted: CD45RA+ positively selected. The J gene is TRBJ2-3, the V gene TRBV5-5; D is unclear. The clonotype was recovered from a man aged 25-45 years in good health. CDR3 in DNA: TGTGCCAGCAGCTTGGTTGGTAGGGAATCCACAGATACGCAGTATTTT. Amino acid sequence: CASSLVGRESTDTQYF.